This T cell receptor (beta chain) was found in a study of blood T cell repertoires in COVID-19. Study as a whole: COVID-19 samples collected from the United States, Italy and Spain covered acute and convalescent phases.

TCRdb's copy holds only in-frame clones and misses some; the assay was immunoSEQ multiplex PCR. Of 120,000 or so clones in the sample, roughly 80% were seen once. The TCR comes from a man in his 70s with acute or convalescent COVID-19. The sample comprised peripheral blood.

CDR3 sequence reads: CASSTLKGVNTEAFF. DNA for the CDR3: TGTGCCAGCAGCACCTTAAAGGGGGTAAACACTGAAGCTTTCTTT. The chain couples TRBV5-6 to TRBJ1-1; tentatively, D is TRBD1 (6 bases). V lost 4 bases to trimming and J lost 2 bases, with 15 bases between them. CDR1 SGHDT and CDR2 YYEEEE come from the germline V gene. This CDR3 is 15 amino acids long.